The 19 T cell receptor beta chains given below trace back to one sample, sequenced in a study of CD4 T cells in relation to SARS-CoV-2 and coronaviruses (dated by TCRdb to the early 2020s). Their recognized antigens are unknown. CD4+ T cells from unexposed donors were collected before the COVID-19 pandemic (2011-2018). After about 9 days of culture, CD4+ T cells were isolated with the EasySep CD4+ T cell isolation kit. Libraries were made using the immunoSEQ multiplex PCR assay. Held by TCRdb, this immuneACCESS table contains in-frame sequences only and omits some clones. Under half of the omission traces to an unresolved V gene where checked; the cause of the rest is unknown. The sample has nearly 30,000 clones on record, 76% of them singletons. The top ten clonotypes cover about 15% of the sample. Material: CD4+ T cells from PBMCs, cultured in vitro. Receptors originate from a human donor in good health.

This chain's CDR3 is CASSLDPGVTRTDTQYF. The CDR3 coding sequence is TGTGCCAGCAGCTTGGACCCTGGGGTCACTCGCACAGATACGCAGTATTTT. This chain uses TRBV5-4 with TRBJ2-3; D ambiguous. V was pared by 0 bases and J by 1 base, with 15 bases between. The CDR3 contains 17 residues. Germline V CDR1 and CDR2: SGHNT, YYREEE (reference sequence).

This clone has a single count. V is TRBV5-1 and J is TRBJ2-3, with TRBD1 identical over 11 bases. The V gene end was trimmed by 2 bases and the J gene end by 2 bases; junction bases not matched to a gene: 4. Germline assignment: CDR1 SGHRS and CDR2 YFSETQ. The CDR3 is 16 amino acids. The CDR3 nucleotides read TGCGCCAGCAGCTTAAGGACAGGGGGCAACACAGATACGCAGTATTTT. This translates into CASSLRTGGNTDTQYF.

The J gene is TRBJ1-4, the V gene TRBV5-1, with D possibly TRBD1 on 6 matching bases. The CDR3 length is 14 residues. The germline V and J ends were trimmed by 4 bases and 5 bases, with 12 bases remaining between them. Germline CDR1 reads SGHRS; CDR2 reads YFSETQ. CDR3 sequence: CASSGGQDNEKLFF. The DNA of the CDR3 is TGCGCCAGCAGCGGGGGGCAGGACAATGAAAAACTGTTTTTT. The entire variable domain, with the rest obtained from reference TRBV5-1 and TRBJ1-4, is as follows: KAGVTQTPRYLIKTRGQQVTLSCSPISGHRSVSWYQQTPGQGLQFLFEYFSETQRNKGNFPGRFSGRQFSNSRSEMNVSTLELGDSALYLCASSGGQDNEKLFFGSGTQLSVL.

V is TRBV7-2 and J is TRBJ2-1; 7 bases align to TRBD1. CDR1 and CDR2 from the germline V gene are SGHTA and FQGNSA. CDR3 length: 14 residues. With 3 bases clipped from V and 9 bases from J, the junction kept 8 bases outside the gene matches. In DNA, the CDR3 is TGTGCCAGCAGCTTCCAAGGGCAGGGGGTTGAGCAGTTCTTC. This gives the protein CASSFQGQGVEQFF.

The rearrangement links TRBV4-3 to TRBJ1-2; 11 nucleotides match TRBD1. V trimming: 4 bases; J trimming: 3 bases; junction bases outside the gene matches: 16. Germline V CDR1 and CDR2: LGHNA, YSLEER. This CDR3 region has 19 residues. The CDR3 DNA sequence: TGCGCCAGCAGCCGGGGACAGGGGGTTCCATCTGTGTCTCACTATGGCTACACCTTC. Its translation: CASSRGQGVPSVSHYGYTF.

In this sample, this clone turned up a few times. The genes are TRBV9 and TRBJ1-6; perhaps TRBD1 as D (5 bases). V lost 0 bases and J lost 9, with 13 bases in between. This CDR3 region has 15 residues. Germline loops: CDR1 SGDLS, CDR2 YYNGEE. CDR3 amino acids: CASSVGGGGGSPLHF. CDR3 nucleotides: TGTGCCAGCAGCGTAGGCGGGGGAGGTGGTTCACCCCTCCACTTT.

This clone was recorded a few times. The rearrangement joins TRBV5-1 to TRBJ2-7; 9 bases map to TRBD2. The ends lost 4 bases at V and 6 bases at J; junction bases unmatched: 2. Germline V gene data show CDR1 as SGHRS and CDR2 as YFSETQ. The CDR3 consists of 12 residues. The CDR3 is CASSAGLAEQYF. The CDR3 region has the DNA TGCGCCAGCAGCGCGGGACTAGCCGAGCAGTACTTC.

The chain has TRBV19 and TRBJ1-5, with 9 bases aligning to TRBD1. CDR1 is LNHDA, CDR2 SQIVND, per germline (reference sequence). Unmatched junction bases numbered 10, after V lost 1 base and J lost 6 bases. The CDR3 covers 17 residues. CDR3 sequence reads: CASSIGRTGVVGQPQHF. The CDR3 nucleotides are TGTGCCAGTAGTATAGGTCGGACAGGGGTGGTAGGTCAGCCCCAGCATTTT.

This sequence joins TRBV6-4 and TRBJ2-3; D remains ambiguous. Germline loops: CDR1 MRHNA, CDR2 SNTAGT. CDR3 size: 14 residues. Trimming took 5 bases from V and 0 from J, leaving 9 bases between them. Here the CDR3 reads CASSSDGSTDTQYF. DNA for the CDR3: TGTGCCAGCAGTTCGGACGGAAGCACAGATACGCAGTATTTT.

The J gene is TRBJ2-2, the V gene TRBV5-1; maybe TRBD2 (5 bases). Germline-derived CDR1 and CDR2 are SGHRS and YFSETQ. The CDR3 is 14 amino acids. V lost 4 bases and J lost 7, with 14 bases in between. As DNA, the CDR3 is TGCGCCAGCAGCGCCGACCCCCGGGGCGGGGAGCTGTTTTTT. This sequence encodes CASSADPRGGELFF. Full variable domain (remainder filled in from reference TRBV5-1 and TRBJ2-2): KAGVTQTPRYLIKTRGQQVTLSCSPISGHRSVSWYQQTPGQGLQFLFEYFSETQRNKGNFPGRFSGRQFSNSRSEMNVSTLELGDSALYLCASSADPRGGELFFGEGSRLTVL.

This chain uses TRBV6-2 or TRBV6-3 with TRBJ2-3, with 13 bases that match TRBD2. The CDR3 spans 16 residues. In germline, CDR1 is MNHEY, CDR2 SVGEGT. V lost 6 bases and J lost 1; bases outside the gene matches: 4. Here the CDR3 reads CASSPTSGRGTDTQYF. In nucleotides, the CDR3 is TGTGCCAGCAGCCCTACTAGCGGGAGGGGCACAGATACGCAGTATTTT.

The V call is TRBV5-6, the J call TRBJ2-5, with D possibly called TRBD1 or TRBD2 (6 bases each). In germline, CDR1 is SGHDT, CDR2 YYEEEE. Trimming left V 4 bases short and J 5 bases short, with 18 bases between. The CDR3 spans 15 residues. As DNA, the CDR3 is TGTGCCAGCAGCCAATTGTATACAGGGAGGGAGACCCAGTACTTC. Its translation: CASSQLYTGRETQYF.

The chain joins TRBV2 to TRBJ2-1, with D uncertain. The CDR3 spans 17 residues. In germline, CDR1 is SNHLY, CDR2 FYNNEI. V lost 4 bases, J lost 0 bases, and 16 bases lay in between. The CDR3: CASSGKFVTSSYNEQFF. CDR3 DNA sequence: TGTGCCAGCAGTGGAAAGTTTGTAACGAGCTCCTACAATGAGCAGTTCTTC.

The chain couples TRBV19 to TRBJ1-5; D ambiguous. The V gene's germline CDR1 is LNHDA and CDR2 SQIVND (reference sequence). V lost 3 bases and J lost 3, with 6 bases in between. There are 13 residues in the CDR3. The CDR3 protein is CASSISHNQPQHF. CDR3 bases: TGTGCCAGTAGTATCAGCCACAATCAGCCCCAGCATTTT. Variable domain in full (rest from reference TRBV19 and TRBJ1-5): DGGITQSPKYLFRKEGQNVTLSCEQNLNHDAMYWYRQDPGQGLRLIYYSQIVNDFQKGDIAEGYSVSREKKESFPLTVTSAQKNPTAFYLCASSISHNQPQHFGDGTRLSIL.

Only one count was recorded for this clone. The rearrangement links TRBV7-2 to TRBJ2-5, with TRBD2 matching over 11 bases. Germline V gene sequence: CDR1 SGHTA, CDR2 FQGNSA. CDR3 length: 15 residues. Germline trimming cut 1 base from V and 4 bases from J; bases unmatched to any gene: 2. The CDR3 spells CASSLVSGRGETQYF. CDR3 DNA: TGTGCCAGCAGCTTAGTTAGCGGGAGGGGAGAGACCCAGTACTTC.

This clone was counted a single time. The gene calls are TRBV24-1 and TRBJ2-3, with TRBD2 as a possible D gene (6 bases). The V gene lost 7 bases and the J gene lost 1 base, with 14 bases spanning the gap. The germline V gene has CDR1 KGHDR and CDR2 SFDVKD. The CDR3 consists of 15 residues. Here the CDR3 DNA reads TGTGCCACCAGCACCGGGACTGGGGGCACAGATACGCAGTATTTT. Translating gives CATSTGTGGTDTQYF.

The gene calls are TRBV19 and TRBJ1-3, with 10 bases matching TRBD1. CDR1 and CDR2 (germline): LNHDA, SQIVND (reference sequence). J gave up 4 bases and V 7 bases, and 10 bases lay outside the gene matches. CDR3 length equals 16 residues. The CDR3 DNA is TGTGCCAGTAAAATCACCGGGACAGGGGCCGGAAACACCATATATTTT. Its translation: CASKITGTGAGNTIYF.

This clone has a single count. The chain couples TRBV19 to TRBJ2-7; 9 bases are a match to TRBD1. This CDR3 spans 15 amino acids. Germline CDR1 LNHDA, CDR2 SQIVND (reference sequence). V lost 4 bases, J lost 4 bases, and 8 bases stayed unmatched. The CDR3 spells CASSTSGQGRYEQYF. In nucleotides, the CDR3 is TGTGCCAGTAGTACCTCTGGACAGGGGAGATACGAGCAGTACTTC.

The gene calls are TRBV5-6 and TRBJ2-5; TRBD2 might be the D (6 bases). This CDR3 is built from 15 residues. Germline CDR1 reads SGHDT; CDR2 reads YYEEEE. V was trimmed by 4 bases and J by 5 bases, leaving 18 bases between them. The CDR3 loop is CASSPGLSTRETQYF. CDR3 nucleotide sequence: TGTGCCAGCAGCCCGGGACTCAGTACGCGGGAGACCCAGTACTTC.